This T cell receptor (beta chain) came from a study of long-term antiretroviral therapy in people with HIV. Germline lookup yields CDR1 SGHTA and CDR2 FQGNSA. V gave up 1 base and J gave up 0 bases; unmatched junction bases: 3. The CDR3 is 16 residues long. Investigators performed immunoSEQ version v3.0 at survey level. The method was immunoSEQ multiplex PCR; TCRdb's version includes in-frame clones alone and lacks a portion of them. The table lists tens of thousands of clones, nearly 95% of them singletons. The chain is built from TRBV7-2 and TRBJ2-3; 8 bases match TRBD2. The TCR originated in a man aged 25 to 45 with HIV. This sample comprised unsorted PBMCs, obtained 6 to 6.5 years after starting antiretroviral therapy. CDR3: CASSLGVAGSTDTQYF. CDR3 sequence (DNA): TGTGCCAGCAGCTTAGGGGTAGCGGGGAGCACAGATACGCAGTATTTT.